This T cell receptor beta chain comes out of a study of shared clonotypes between healthy human individuals. Study overall: Aged between 18 and 49, the donors were two women and three men.

TCRdb's copy holds only in-frame clones and misses some; the assay was immunoSEQ multiplex PCR. The top ten hold approximately 0.13% of the sample, which has a few million clones, approximately 94% seen once. Researchers partitioned CD4+ cells into CD45RA+ naive and CD45RA-negative memory subsets. This receptor was taken from a man younger than 35 in good health. The sample taken for sequencing was naive CD4+ T cells sorted from blood. Subset given: CD45RA+ positively selected.

The CDR3 region is CASSVGQGFAGNTIYF. The CDR3 DNA is TGTGCCAGCAGTGTGGGACAGGGCTTCGCTGGAAACACCATATATTTT. The V and J genes are TRBV6-1 and TRBJ1-3; 9 positions agree with TRBD1. V lost 4 bases to trimming and J lost 2 bases; unmatched junction nucleotides: 6. CDR3 size: 16 residues. Germline loops: CDR1 MNHNS, CDR2 SASEGT.